The present entry profiles one T cell receptor beta chain with its context. The source of the sample is a study of blood T cell repertoires in COVID-19. The wider study: Spain, Italy and the United States supplied samples that represented acute and convalescent COVID-19.

One Seattle source followed patients from active infection through their disease course. Original analysis: Nucleated cell number was recorded as an estimate derived from reference gene primer amplification. The method was immunoSEQ multiplex PCR; TCRdb's version includes in-frame clones alone and lacks a portion of them. That table is the source of V, J and clone size, and D and trimming were worked out from the DNA. The sample has about 98,000 clones, roughly 87% seen once; the top ten hold 4% to 5.5%. The CDR3 totals 13 residues. Germline-derived CDR1 and CDR2 are LNHDA and SQIVND (reference sequence). The ends were cut back, 6 bases at V and 2 bases at J, with 9 bases in the middle.

The sequenced material came from peripheral blood. This sequence was found in a woman in her forties or fifties with COVID-19, enrolled during active disease. J is TRBJ2-3 and V is TRBV19; D might be TRBD2 (5 bases). The DNA of the CDR3 is TGTGCCAGTAGGCCGGGGAACACAGATACGCAGTATTTT. This gives the protein CASRPGNTDTQYF.